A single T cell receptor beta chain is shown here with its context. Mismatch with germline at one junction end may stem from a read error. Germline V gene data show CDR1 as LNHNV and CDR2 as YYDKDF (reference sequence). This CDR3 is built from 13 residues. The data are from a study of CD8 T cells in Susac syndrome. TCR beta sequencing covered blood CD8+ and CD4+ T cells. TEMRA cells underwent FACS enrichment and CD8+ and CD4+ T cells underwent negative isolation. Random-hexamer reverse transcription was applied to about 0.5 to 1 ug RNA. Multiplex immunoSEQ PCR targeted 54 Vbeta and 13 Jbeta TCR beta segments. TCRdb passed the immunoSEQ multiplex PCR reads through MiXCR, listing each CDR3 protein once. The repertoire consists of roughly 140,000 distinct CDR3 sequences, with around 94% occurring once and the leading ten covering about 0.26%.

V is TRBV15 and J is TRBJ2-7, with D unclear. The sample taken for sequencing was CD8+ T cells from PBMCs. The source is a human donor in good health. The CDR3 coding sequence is TGTGCCACCAGCGGAGATACTTCCTACGAGCAGTACTTC. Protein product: CATSGDTSYEQYF.